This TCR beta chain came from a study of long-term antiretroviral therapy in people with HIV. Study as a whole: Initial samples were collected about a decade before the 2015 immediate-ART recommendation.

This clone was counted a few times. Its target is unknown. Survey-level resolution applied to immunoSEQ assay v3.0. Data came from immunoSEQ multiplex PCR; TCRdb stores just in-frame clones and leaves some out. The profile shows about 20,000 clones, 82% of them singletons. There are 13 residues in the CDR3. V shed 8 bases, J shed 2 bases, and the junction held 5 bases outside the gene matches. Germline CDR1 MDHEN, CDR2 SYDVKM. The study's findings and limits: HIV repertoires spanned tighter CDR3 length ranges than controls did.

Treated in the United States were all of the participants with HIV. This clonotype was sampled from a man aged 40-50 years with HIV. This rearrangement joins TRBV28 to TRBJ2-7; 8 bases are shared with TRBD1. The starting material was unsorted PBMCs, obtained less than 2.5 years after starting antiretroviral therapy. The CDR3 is CASYSGQAYEQYF. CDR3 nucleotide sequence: TGTGCCAGCTACTCGGGACAGGCCTACGAGCAGTACTTC.